These 18 T cell receptor beta chains share one sample of origin, sequenced in a study of spatial heterogeneity in lung cancer. Using its own MiXCR run on the 5' RACE reads, TCRdb lists one record per CDR3 protein. Among more than 9,000 distinct CDR3 sequences listed, about 21% were seen once. As to time point: blood at routine non-recurrence follow-up after resection. The sequenced sample was PBMCs, obtained at follow-up. The source is a male donor with early-stage non-small cell lung cancer.

This clonotype was recorded at least ten times. The chain uses TRBV5-1 and TRBJ1-1; 9 nucleotides agree with TRBD1. Germline CDR1 reads SGHRS; CDR2 reads YFSETQ. Losses at the gene ends were 4 bases for V and 5 bases for J; bases not matched to a gene: 9. The CDR3 length is 15 residues. The CDR3 protein is CASSLRDRVSTEAFF. CDR3 in DNA: TGCGCCAGCAGCCTCCGGGACAGGGTTTCGACTGAAGCTTTCTTT.

This clonotype ranks as medium-sized. The chain employs TRBV6-1 and TRBJ2-7, with 9 bases fitting TRBD2. Germline CDR1 is MNHNS and CDR2 is SASEGT. This CDR3 has 14 residues. Unmatched junction bases numbered 9, after V lost 7 bases and J lost 5 bases. The CDR3 nucleotides are TGTGCCAGCATTCCCCCTAGCGGGGTGCACGAGCAGTACTTC. This encodes CASIPPSGVHEQYF.

This clonotype appeared many times. The genes are TRBV5-6 and TRBJ2-7; D is unresolved. Trimming pared 2 bases from V and 0 bases from J, leaving 6 bases between. There are 13 residues in the CDR3. Germline assignment: CDR1 SGHDT and CDR2 YYEEEE. CDR3: CASSLITSYEQYF. CDR3 DNA: TGTGCCAGCAGCTTAATTACCTCCTACGAGCAGTACTTC.

Worth noting for this clonotype: Being one base from a much bigger clone, this may be a read error. The rearrangement uses TRBV30 and TRBJ2-3; D might be TRBD2 (5 bases). The CDR3 consists of 15 residues. Germline-derived CDR1 and CDR2 are GTSNPN and SVGIG (reference sequence). The chain's CDR3 is CAWTPEASSTDAQYF. CDR3 DNA: TGTGCCTGGACCCCAGAGGCCTCTAGCACAGATGCGCAGTATTTT.

This clonotype was observed many times. The chain has TRBV27 and TRBJ1-1, with TRBD1 matching over 8 bases. The germline V gene encodes CDR1 MNHEY and CDR2 SMNVEV (reference sequence). V lost 6 bases and J lost 5; bases outside the gene matches: 14. CDR3 length equals 16 residues. Here the CDR3 DNA reads TGTGCCAGCAGCTTAAGCAGGGGGCTCAGGGGGACTGAAGCTTTCTTT. Translation gives CASSLSRGLRGTEAFF.

This clonotype was counted many times. The J gene is TRBJ2-7, the V gene TRBV28, with D possibly TRBD1 on 7 matching bases. This CDR3 comprises 14 residues. CDR1 is MDHEN and CDR2 is SYDVKM in the germline V gene. Trimming cost V 3 bases and J 5 bases, with 14 bases left between them. This CDR3 is CASSLAGGRNEQYF. The CDR3 DNA follows: TGTGCCAGCAGTTTGGCAGGGGGGCGCAACGAGCAGTACTTC.

The chain is built from TRBV4-1 and TRBJ1-2; D uncertain. This CDR3 contains 14 residues. Between the trimmed V and J ends, which lost 1 base and 8 bases, there was a span of 14 bases. The germline V gene encodes CDR1 MGHRA and CDR2 YSYEKL. The CDR3 region has the DNA TGCGCCAGCAGCCAAGGGGCCCGCCCGAGGGGCTACACCTTC. Translated: CASSQGARPRGYTF.

This clonotype occurred many times. This chain joins TRBV28 and TRBJ2-6; D possibly corresponds to TRBD1 (6 bases). Germline assignment: CDR1 MDHEN and CDR2 SYDVKM. This CDR3 has 15 residues. V was shortened by 4 bases and J by 1 base, with 8 bases between the two germline ends. In nucleotides, the CDR3 is TGTGCCAGCAGTTCTACAGGGTCTGGGGCCAACGTCCTGACTTTC. The encoded protein is CASSSTGSGANVLTF.

This clonotype was seen repeatedly, ten times or more. The chain links TRBV5-1 to TRBJ2-3; D not resolved. The germline gives CDR1 SGHRS, CDR2 YFSETQ. Between the trimmed V and J ends, which lost 5 bases and 4 bases, there was a span of 8 bases. The CDR3 has 12 amino acids. The DNA for the CDR3 is TGCGCCAGCAGGGAGAACTCAGATACGCAGTATTTT. Residues: CASRENSDTQYF.

The chain uses TRBV19 and TRBJ2-5; D gene ambiguous. Trimming removed 6 bases from V and 5 bases from J, with 13 bases in between. Germline assignment: CDR1 LNHDA and CDR2 SQIVND (reference sequence). This CDR3 has 13 amino acids. CDR3 DNA: TGTGCCAGTAGAAGAAAAACTTGGGAGACCCAGTACTTC. It specifies CASRRKTWETQYF.

Relative to its sample, this clonotype is medium-sized. V gene TRBV27 combines with J gene TRBJ2-7; tentative D call: TRBD1 (5 bases). Germline loops: CDR1 MNHEY, CDR2 SMNVEV (reference sequence). The CDR3 is 15 residues long. Trimming removed 8 bases from V and 0 bases from J, with 17 bases in between. The CDR3 nucleotides are TGTGCCAGCTCATACTTTCACAGGTCCTCCTACGAGCAGTACTTC. Protein: CASSYFHRSSYEQYF.

This clonotype was seen a few times. This chain connects TRBV28 to TRBJ2-3; TRBD2 matches 7 bases. The CDR3 covers 13 residues. The V segment lost 8 bases and the J segment 0 bases; nucleotides outside the gene matches: 2. Germline CDR1 reads MDHEN; CDR2 reads SYDVKM. The CDR3 nucleotides are TGTGCCAGCTTCGGGGGGAGCACAGATACGCAGTATTTT. This translates into CASFGGSTDTQYF.

As concerns this clonotype: This sequence may be a read error, since a much larger clone differs from it by one base. This chain joins TRBV7-9 and TRBJ2-3; D is uncertain. TRBJ1-5 explains the end of the DNA better; the J call may be wrong. This CDR3 spans 13 amino acids. Germline V lookup: CDR1 SEHNR, CDR2 FQNEAQ (reference sequence). The CDR3 region is CASRYTSDLGQHF. The CDR3 DNA reads as TGTGCCAGCAGATATACTAGCGACTTGGGGCAGCATTTT.

Relative to its sample, this clonotype is medium-sized. This sequence joins TRBV7-9 and TRBJ1-6; the D gene is possibly TRBD1 (6 bases). The germline V gene has CDR1 SEHNR and CDR2 FQNEAQ (reference sequence). V dropped 0 bases and J dropped 15 bases, with 18 bases sitting between them. This CDR3 spans 15 amino acids. DNA of the CDR3: TGTGCCAGCAGCTTAGCGTCTGGGACATCTCGGGTCCTCCACTTT. As protein: CASSLASGTSRVLHF.

This clonotype is categorized as medium-sized (0.01 to 0.1%). This sequence joins TRBV4-3 and TRBJ2-1; 7 positions agree with TRBD1. V trimming: 0 bases; J trimming: 12 bases; junction bases outside the gene matches: 14. The CDR3 contains 16 residues. Germline V gene sequence: CDR1 LGHNA, CDR2 YSLEER. CDR3 residues: CASSQERDRGILGQFF. CDR3 bases: TGCGCCAGCAGCCAAGAGAGGGACAGAGGTATTCTGGGGCAGTTCTTC.

The genes are TRBV7-9 and TRBJ2-7; 7 nucleotides line up with TRBD2. There are 16 residues in the CDR3. With 5 bases clipped from V and 2 bases from J, the junction kept 12 bases outside the gene matches. Germline CDR1 is SEHNR and CDR2 is FQNEAQ (reference sequence). The CDR3 here is CASSALETSLPYEQYF. The DNA for the CDR3 is TGTGCCAGCAGCGCCCTAGAGACTAGCTTGCCCTACGAGCAGTACTTC.

The sample holds many counts of this clonotype. The rearrangement joins TRBV29-1 to TRBJ1-3, with D perhaps TRBD1 (6 bases). The CDR3 spans 14 residues. V was pared by 6 bases and J by 5 bases, with 17 bases between. Per the germline V gene, CDR1 is SQVTM and CDR2 is ANQGSEA. CDR3 region: CSVSDGGARNTIYF. CDR3 nucleotides: TGCAGCGTATCTGACGGGGGCGCGAGAAACACCATATATTTT.

This clonotype was detected only a few times. The chain uses TRBV7-3 and TRBJ2-5; perhaps D is TRBD1 or TRBD2 (5 bases each). Germline assignment: CDR1 SGHTA and CDR2 FQGTGA. V was trimmed by 1 base and J by 5 bases, leaving 11 bases between them. The CDR3 runs 14 residues. CDR3: CASSLKGPRETQYF. The CDR3 DNA sequence: TGTGCCAGCAGCTTAAAGGGACCAAGGGAGACCCAGTACTTC.